This T cell receptor beta chain was observed in a study of cytomegalovirus exposure and HLA in healthy donors. Overall study: As an earlier analysis found, 150 million to 200 million T cells yielded 117 million unique TCR beta sequences. Of all 400 or so donors who were genotyped, 81% belonged to the Caucasian-associated ancestry cluster.

Researchers ran the PCR with 60 Vbeta and 13 Jbeta primers. TCRdb's copy holds only in-frame clones and misses some; the assay was immunoSEQ multiplex PCR. The sample consists of approximately 55,000 clones, about 81% of them appearing once. Among the donors, all were healthy bone marrow donors. About this clone itself: Its antigen remains unknown.

This CDR3 is 17 amino acids long. General study results and limits: Later analysis found that TCR beta chains associated with HLA were more clonally expanded than other, equally common chains.

This chain connects TRBV21-1 to TRBJ2-1; the D call TRBD2 from the table was never checked on the DNA. TRBV21-1 is a pseudogene. The sample consisted of PBMCs. The source is a boy aged 5 to 17 in good health and CMV-seropositive. The CDR3 loop reads CASWTSGGGQSYNEQFF. CDR3 sequence (DNA): TGTGCCAGCTGGACTAGCGGGGGGGGTCAGTCCTACAATGAGCAGTTCTTC.